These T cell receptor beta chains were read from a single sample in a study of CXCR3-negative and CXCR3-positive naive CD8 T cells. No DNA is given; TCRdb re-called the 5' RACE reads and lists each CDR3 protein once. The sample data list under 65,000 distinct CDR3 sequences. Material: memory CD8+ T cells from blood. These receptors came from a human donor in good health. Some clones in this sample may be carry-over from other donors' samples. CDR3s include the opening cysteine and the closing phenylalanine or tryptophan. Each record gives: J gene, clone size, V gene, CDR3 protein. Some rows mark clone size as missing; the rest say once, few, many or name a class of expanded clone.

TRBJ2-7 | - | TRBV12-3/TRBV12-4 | CAISEGLKQYF
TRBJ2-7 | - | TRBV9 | CASSADRGVNEQYF
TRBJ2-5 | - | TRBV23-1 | CASSQSNGIQETQYF
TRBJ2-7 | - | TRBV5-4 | CASSTTQASHEQYF
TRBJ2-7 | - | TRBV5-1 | CASSLEEREGDQYF
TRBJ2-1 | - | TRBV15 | CATSSGGSEQFF
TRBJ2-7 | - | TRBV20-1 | CSAGAEFPNYEQYF
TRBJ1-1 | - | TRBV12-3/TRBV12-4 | CASSFRGGNTEAFF
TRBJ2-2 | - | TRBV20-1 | CSATGVNTGELFF
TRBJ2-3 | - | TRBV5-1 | CASSPGQGGGDTQYF
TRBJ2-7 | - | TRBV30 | CAWRAEGSYEQYF
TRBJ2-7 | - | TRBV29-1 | CSVDGPLGEQYF
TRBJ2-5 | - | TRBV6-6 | CASSPGTYMGETQYF
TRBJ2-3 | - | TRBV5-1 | CASSLEGNTDTQYF
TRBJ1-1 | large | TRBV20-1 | CSAFPTDMNTEAFF
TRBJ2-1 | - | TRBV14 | CASSLLYNEQFF
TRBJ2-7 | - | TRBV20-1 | CSASGTDPYEQYF
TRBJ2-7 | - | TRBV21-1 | CASSKDRELYEQYF
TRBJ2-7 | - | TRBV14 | CASSHRDGGSYEQYF
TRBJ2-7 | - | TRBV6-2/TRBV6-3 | CASSPRDGTRHRTDEQYF
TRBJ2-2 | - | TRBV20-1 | CSAERLAGLYTGELFF
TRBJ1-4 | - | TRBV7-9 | CASSYPQGAPNEKLFF
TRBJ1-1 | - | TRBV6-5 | CASSSVLFARGTEAFF
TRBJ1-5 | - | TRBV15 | CATSRGGSNQPQHF
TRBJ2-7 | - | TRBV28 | CASSFPGYTYEQYF
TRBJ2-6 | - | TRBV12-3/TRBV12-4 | CASKGLYANVLTF
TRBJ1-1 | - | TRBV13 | CASSSSQGKEAFF
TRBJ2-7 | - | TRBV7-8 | CASSLVQGAYEQYF
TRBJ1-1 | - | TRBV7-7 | CASSLEPDTEAFF
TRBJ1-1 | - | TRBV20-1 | CSASPSLTGLNTEAFF
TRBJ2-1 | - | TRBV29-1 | CSVMTGYNEQFF
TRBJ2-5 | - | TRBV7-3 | CASSSAGTGFGETQYF
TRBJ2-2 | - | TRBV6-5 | CASSYKGTGELFF
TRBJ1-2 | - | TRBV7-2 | CASSLGDTRTYGYTF
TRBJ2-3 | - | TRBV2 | CASSVRQRPDKDTQYF
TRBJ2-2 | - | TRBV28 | CASSLGLAGGPRDTGELFF
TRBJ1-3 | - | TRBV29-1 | CSVMSGSGNTIYF
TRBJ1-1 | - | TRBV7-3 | CASSLTGGRQAFF
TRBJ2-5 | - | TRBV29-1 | CSVRLIYQETQYF
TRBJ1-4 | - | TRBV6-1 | CASSEKVEIEKLFF
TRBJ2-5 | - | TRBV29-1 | CSVEDPTTQETQYF
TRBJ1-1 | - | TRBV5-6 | CASSLAGDRGQTEAFF
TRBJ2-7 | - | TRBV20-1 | CSARDLDRDEQYF
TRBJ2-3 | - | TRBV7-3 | CASSSSGGATDTQYF
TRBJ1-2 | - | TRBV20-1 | CSARARDRGPAYGYTF
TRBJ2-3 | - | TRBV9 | CASSVESSSGRDTQYF
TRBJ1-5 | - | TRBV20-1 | CSARAAQGANQPQHF
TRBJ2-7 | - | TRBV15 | CATSRDREIYEQYF
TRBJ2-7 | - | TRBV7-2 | CASGGVSYEQYF
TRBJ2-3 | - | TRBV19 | CASSMLQGAGTDTQYF
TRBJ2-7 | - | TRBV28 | CASSTERPAYEQYF
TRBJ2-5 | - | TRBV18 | CASSPMGGETQYF
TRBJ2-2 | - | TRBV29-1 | CSVEGLGKTGELFF
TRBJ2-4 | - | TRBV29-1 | CSVDPGTGDIQYF